This passage covers 27 T cell receptor beta chains from one sample sequenced in a study of circulating and synovial CD4+ cells in juvenile arthritis. The protocol was immunoSEQ multiplex PCR, while the TCRdb copy is restricted to in-frame clones and leaves out a portion. The sample includes over 13,000 clones, roughly 83% seen only once; the top ten take approximately 3.3%. The sequenced material came from CD4+ T cells from synovial fluid. The origin of the receptors is a human patient with juvenile idiopathic arthritis. Some clones in this sample may be carry-over from other donors' samples.

This CDR3 is CASSLKLGVRRGEQYF. The CDR3 bases are TGTGCCAGCAGCTTGAAGCTGGGAGTCCGAAGAGGGGAGCAGTACTTC. V gene TRBV5-4 combines with J gene TRBJ2-7, with a weak D call TRBD2 (5 bases). The CDR3 runs to 16 residues. The germline gives CDR1 SGHNT, CDR2 YYREEE (reference sequence). V was cut by 1 base and J by 7 bases, with 21 bases left in between.

Points on this clone: The same CDR3 is also encoded by other DNA sequences in this sample. The chain is built from TRBV2 and TRBJ2-3, with 11 nucleotides matching TRBD2. V shed 6 bases, J shed 3 bases, and the junction held 5 bases outside the gene matches. Per the germline V gene, CDR1 is SNHLY and CDR2 is FYNNEI. This CDR3 has 15 residues. The CDR3 DNA follows: TGTGCCAGCAGCCTAGCGGGGGGCGGGACAGATACGCAGTATTTT. Encoded protein: CASSLAGGGTDTQYF.

The genes are TRBV9 and TRBJ2-1; the D is unclear. This CDR3 is 12 amino acids long. In germline, CDR1 is SGDLS, CDR2 YYNGEE. The V and J ends lost 4 bases and 9 bases respectively, with 11 bases between them. Here the CDR3 reads CASSSQSGEQFF. DNA for the CDR3: TGTGCCAGCAGCTCTCAGTCGGGTGAGCAGTTCTTC.

This rearrangement joins TRBV10-3 to TRBJ2-1; D gene unclear. Trimming cost V 3 bases and J 10 bases, with 10 bases left between them. Germline V lookup: CDR1 ENHRY, CDR2 SYGVKD. This CDR3 has 12 amino acids. CDR3 protein: CAISDERVEQFF. The CDR3 nucleotides are TGTGCCATCAGTGATGAAAGAGTGGAGCAGTTCTTC.

The CDR3 DNA follows: TGCGCCAGCAGCTACGGACTAGCGGGTAATATAGATACGCAGTATTTT. The encoded protein is CASSYGLAGNIDTQYF. V is TRBV4-1 and J is TRBJ2-3; 11 bases are a match to TRBD2. Unmatched junction bases numbered 9, after V lost 5 bases and J lost 5 bases. The CDR3 runs to 16 residues. Germline CDR1 is MGHRA and CDR2 is YSYEKL.

The chain carries TRBV2 and TRBJ2-3; perhaps TRBD2 as D (5 bases). Germline loops: CDR1 SNHLY, CDR2 FYNNEI. The V end was cut by 4 bases, the J end by 0 bases, with 11 bases between. The CDR3 runs to 15 residues. The CDR3 DNA reads TGTGCCAGCAGTGCCCTGACTATAAGCACAGATACGCAGTATTTT. It yields the protein CASSALTISTDTQYF.

V and J are TRBV6-1 and TRBJ1-5; TRBD1 agrees at 7 bases. Germline V gene data show CDR1 as MNHNS and CDR2 as SASEGT. This CDR3 has 15 residues. V lost 7 bases, J lost 2 bases, and 8 bases stayed unmatched. CDR3 loop: CASTPQTGGNQPQHF. The CDR3 bases are TGTGCCAGCACCCCGCAAACAGGGGGCAATCAGCCCCAGCATTTT.

This chain uses TRBV19 with TRBJ2-7, with 9 bases fitting TRBD2. From germline, CDR1 is LNHDA and CDR2 SQIVND (reference sequence). CDR3 length: 14 amino acids. V was clipped by 5 bases and J by 2 bases; unmatched bases: 4. CDR3 nucleotide sequence: TGTGCCAGTAGTGCGGCTAGCGGGGCCTACGAGCAGTACTTC. Protein sequence: CASSAASGAYEQYF. Full variable domain (remainder filled in from reference TRBV19 and TRBJ2-7): DGGITQSPKYLFRKEGQNVTLSCEQNLNHDAMYWYRQDPGQGLRLIYYSQIVNDFQKGDIAEGYSVSREKKESFPLTVTSAQKNPTAFYLCASSAASGAYEQYFGPGTRLTVT.

This clone was observed once. The V and J genes are TRBV28 and TRBJ1-4; 7 bases line up with TRBD1. The CDR3 sequence is 14 residues long. Germline-derived CDR1 and CDR2 are MDHEN and SYDVKM. J gave up 2 bases and V 6 bases, and 3 bases lay outside the gene matches. CDR3 loop: CASSRQGTNEKLFF. In DNA form, the CDR3 reads TGTGCCAGCAGCCGACAGGGCACTAATGAAAAACTGTTTTTT.

The chain links TRBV7-9 to TRBJ1-3; 7 bases match TRBD1. Per the germline V gene, CDR1 is SEHNR and CDR2 is FQNEAQ (reference sequence). This CDR3 contains 17 residues. V trimming: 5 bases; J trimming: 6 bases; junction bases outside the gene matches: 16. The CDR3 reads CASSRLIRQGRENTIYF. CDR3 sequence (DNA): TGTGCCAGCAGCCGTCTTATTCGACAGGGAAGAGAAAACACCATATATTTT. Combining the CDR3 with reference TRBV7-9 and TRBJ1-3 gives the whole variable domain DTGVSQNPRHKITKRGQNVTFRCDPISEHNRLYWYRQTLGQGPEFLTYFQNEAQLEKSRLLSDRFSAERPKGSFSTLEIQRTEQGDSAMYLCASSRLIRQGRENTIYFGEGSWLTVV.

The chain couples TRBV19 to TRBJ2-1; possible D gene TRBD2, 6 bases. From germline, CDR1 is LNHDA and CDR2 SQIVND (reference sequence). The CDR3 runs 18 residues. Trimming removed 5 bases from V and 9 bases from J, with 29 bases in between. The CDR3 loop is CASSPHGGEDLTNGEQFF. In DNA, the CDR3 is TGTGCCAGTAGTCCCCACGGAGGGGAAGACCTAACGAACGGTGAGCAGTTCTTC.

V and J are TRBV30 and TRBJ2-5; perhaps TRBD2 as D (7 bases). Germline values: CDR1 GTSNPN, CDR2 SVGIG (reference sequence). Trimming took off 3 bases at V and 11 bases at J, with 22 bases between the two ends. CDR3 size: 14 residues. In DNA form, the CDR3 reads TGTGCCTGGAGGTCCAGGGGAGGGCCGGAAGAGCAGTACTTC. Translation: CAWRSRGGPEEQYF.

J is TRBJ1-1 and V is TRBV13; D ambiguous. Germline CDR1 is PRHDT and CDR2 is FYEKMQ (reference sequence). The CDR3 spans 13 residues. Trimming left V 3 bases short and J 0 bases short, with 5 bases between. In DNA, the CDR3 is TGTGCCAGCAGCTTCGAGTTGAACACTGAAGCTTTCTTT. It specifies CASSFELNTEAFF.

V and J are TRBV5-4 and TRBJ2-2, with 10 nucleotides matching TRBD1. Germline-derived CDR1 and CDR2 are SGHNT and YYREEE (reference sequence). This CDR3 contains 16 residues. Trimming removed 0 bases from V and 2 bases from J; junction bases left unmatched: 1. The CDR3 loop is CASSLGTGGNTGELFF. CDR3 in DNA: TGTGCCAGCAGCTTGGGGACAGGGGGAAACACCGGGGAGCTGTTTTTT.

The V gene is TRBV9, the J gene TRBJ2-5; D is unresolved. Deletions cut 0 bases from V and 2 bases from J, with 14 bases between. CDR3 length: 16 residues. Looked up from germline, CDR1 is SGDLS and CDR2 is YYNGEE. Here the CDR3 reads CASSVGLATPQETQYF. CDR3 in DNA: TGTGCCAGCAGCGTAGGGCTTGCCACCCCTCAAGAGACCCAGTACTTC.

The chain has TRBV7-6 and TRBJ2-5; D call uncertain. Germline V gene lookup returns CDR1 SGHVS and CDR2 FNYEAQ. V was shortened by 5 bases and J by 5 bases, with 9 bases between the two germline ends. The CDR3 is 12 amino acids. The CDR3 DNA sequence: TGTGCCAGCAGCCCCGAGAGGGAGACCCAGTACTTC. Residues: CASSPERETQYF. Complete variable domain (other parts from reference TRBV7-6 and TRBJ2-5): GAGVSQSPRYKVTKRGQDVALRCDPISGHVSLYWYRQALGQGPEFLTYFNYEAQQDKSGLPNDRFSAERPEGSISTLTIQRTEQRDSAMYRCASSPERETQYFGPGTRLLVL.

This clone was seen once. The chain recombines TRBV7-2 with TRBJ1-5, with TRBD1 matching 7 bases. J lost 3 bases, V lost 5 bases, and 10 bases had no gene match. Germline V gene lookup returns CDR1 SGHTA and CDR2 FQGNSA. The CDR3 consists of 16 residues. Written as DNA, the CDR3 is TGTGCCAGCAGCCTTGGTGGTACAGGGGCCAATCAGCCCCAGCATTTT. It specifies CASSLGGTGANQPQHF.

This chain links TRBV30 with TRBJ1-6; weak D call: TRBD1 (5 bases). Germline CDR1 is GTSNPN and CDR2 is SVGIG (reference sequence). The CDR3 spans 16 residues. V shed 3 bases and J shed 10 bases, with 22 bases lying between them. CDR3 residues: CAWSPLGQGGGSPLHF. CDR3 nucleotide sequence: TGTGCCTGGAGCCCCCTCGGGCAGGGTGGGGGGTCACCCCTCCACTTT.

The chain has TRBV6-5 and TRBJ1-2; 7 bases agree with TRBD1. V trimming: 2 bases; J trimming: 5 bases; junction bases outside the gene matches: 2. This CDR3 has 13 residues. Germline V lookup: CDR1 MNHEY, CDR2 SVGAGI. CDR3 protein: CASSYLGQYGYTF. The CDR3 nucleotides read TGTGCCAGCAGTTACCTGGGACAGTATGGCTACACCTTC.

As to this clone: A read error may account for a junction end that differs from germline. The chain employs TRBV5-3 and TRBJ1-1; no reliable D call. TRBV5-3 qualifies as an ORF whose function is uncertain. The CDR3 contains 15 residues. Here the CDR3 reads CASSLVGLTNTEAFF. CDR3 in DNA: TGTGCCAGCAGCTTGGTTGGACTGACGAACACTGAAGCTTTCTTT.

The V and J genes are TRBV7-6 and TRBJ2-3; D ambiguous. V was cut by 5 bases and J by 0 bases, with 9 bases left in between. The germline V gene encodes CDR1 SGHVS and CDR2 FNYEAQ. The CDR3 length is 14 residues. The CDR3 reads CASSQRPSTDTQYF. CDR3 DNA: TGTGCCAGCAGCCAGAGGCCCAGCACAGATACGCAGTATTTT. The full variable domain, its missing parts supplied by reference TRBV7-6 and TRBJ2-3, is GAGVSQSPRYKVTKRGQDVALRCDPISGHVSLYWYRQALGQGPEFLTYFNYEAQQDKSGLPNDRFSAERPEGSISTLTIQRTEQRDSAMYRCASSQRPSTDTQYFGPGTRLTVL.

CDR3: CASSQGPSGGLNTIYF. The DNA of the CDR3 is TGCGCCAGCAGCCAGGGGCCATCAGGGGGCCTAAACACCATATATTTT. The chain employs TRBV4-1 and TRBJ1-3, with 8 bases identical to TRBD1. Germline values: CDR1 MGHRA, CDR2 YSYEKL. The V gene end was trimmed by 3 bases and the J gene end by 6 bases; junction bases not matched to a gene: 10. The CDR3 length is 16 residues.

This clone was counted between two and nine times. The V gene is TRBV18, the J gene TRBJ1-5; tentative D call: TRBD1 (5 bases). CDR1 and CDR2 (germline): KGHSH, LQKENI. Trimming stripped 3 bases from V and 0 bases from J, with 9 bases between. This CDR3 comprises 15 residues. CDR3 in amino acids: CASSPRQISNQPQHF. CDR3 bases: TGTGCCAGCTCACCTAGACAGATTAGCAATCAGCCCCAGCATTTT.

The J gene is TRBJ2-7, the V gene TRBV7-9; D remains unclear. Trimming pared 2 bases from V and 1 base from J, leaving 6 bases between. CDR3 length equals 13 residues. Germline V gene lookup returns CDR1 SEHNR and CDR2 FQNEAQ (reference sequence). The CDR3 DNA reads TGTGCCAGCAGCTTACAGGATTCCTACGAGCAGTACTTC. This encodes CASSLQDSYEQYF. The full variable domain, its missing parts supplied by reference TRBV7-9 and TRBJ2-7, is DTGVSQNPRHKITKRGQNVTFRCDPISEHNRLYWYRQTLGQGPEFLTYFQNEAQLEKSRLLSDRFSAERPKGSFSTLEIQRTEQGDSAMYLCASSLQDSYEQYFGPGTRLTVT.

This rearrangement joins TRBV6-1 to TRBJ2-7, with D unresolved. Germline V gene lookup returns CDR1 MNHNS and CDR2 SASEGT. The V gene lost 10 bases and the J gene lost 2 bases, with 15 bases spanning the gap. The CDR3 has 13 residues. The DNA of the CDR3 is TGTGCCACCCAGTCCGTAAGTACCTACGAGCAGTACTTC. Encoded protein: CATQSVSTYEQYF.

V and J are TRBV2 and TRBJ1-5; D not resolved. The V gene's germline CDR1 is SNHLY and CDR2 FYNNEI. V was clipped by 7 bases and J by 0 bases, with 10 bases between them. The CDR3 consists of 14 residues. The CDR3 DNA follows: TGTGCCAGCACGAGAGAGTATAGCAATCAGCCCCAGCATTTT. It specifies CASTREYSNQPQHF. Full variable domain (missing parts from reference TRBV2 and TRBJ1-5): EPEVTQTPSHQVTQMGQEVILRCVPISNHLYFYWYRQILGQKVEFLVSFYNNEISEKSEIFDDQFSVERPDGSNFTLKIRSTKLEDSAMYFCASTREYSNQPQHFGDGTRLSIL.

V gene TRBV18 combines with J gene TRBJ2-5, with D perhaps matching TRBD1 (6 bases). The CDR3 has 15 residues. CDR1 KGHSH and CDR2 LQKENI come from the germline V gene. The V gene lost 3 bases and the J gene lost 1 base, with 12 bases spanning the gap. Written as DNA, the CDR3 is TGTGCCAGCTCACCCCGCGGACAGCGCCAAGAGACCCAGTACTTC. The encoded protein is CASSPRGQRQETQYF.